These 3 T cell receptor beta chains were all obtained from the same sample, sequenced in a study of cytomegalovirus exposure and HLA in healthy donors. Profiled with immunoSEQ multiplex PCR; TCRdb holds only in-frame clones, not every one. The sample comprises about 100,000 clones, roughly 95% of which are singletons, and roughly 0.66% rests with the top ten. The sample was PBMCs. The source of these receptors is a woman under 30 in good health and CMV-seronegative.

The chain recombines TRBV18 with TRBJ1-4; 8 bases line up with TRBD1. This CDR3 is built from 14 residues. Germline CDR1 is KGHSH and CDR2 is LQKENI. Losses at the gene ends were 4 bases for V and 13 bases for J; bases not matched to a gene: 11. CDR3 nucleotides: TGTGCCAGCTCACAACAGGGGGGTCTTGAGCGACTGTTTTTT. Translated: CASSQQGGLERLFF.

The chain employs TRBV7-3 and TRBJ2-7, with 7 positions matching TRBD2. V shed 3 bases and J 4 bases; nucleotides not matched to a gene: 9. This CDR3 is built from 15 residues. Germline CDR1 reads SGHTA; CDR2 reads FQGTGA. This chain's CDR3 is CASSFAAGTIYEQYF. CDR3 sequence (DNA): TGTGCCAGCAGCTTTGCCGCCGGGACTATTTACGAGCAGTACTTC.

The rearrangement uses TRBV21-1 and TRBJ1-2; TRBD1 reflects the table's D call only, with no check against the DNA. TRBV21-1 is shown as a pseudogene. The CDR3 extends over 17 amino acids. CDR3 in DNA: TGTGCCAGCAGCAAAGGTGGGGACAGGGTCCTTCTATATGGCTACACCTTC. It codes for CASSKGGDRVLLYGYTF.